This TCR beta chain was captured by sequencing in a study of shared clonotypes between healthy human individuals. The overall study: Per donor, CD8 memory used one plate, CD8 naive used two, CD4 memory used three and CD4 naive used three.

In regard to this clone: Antigen unknown.

In the sorted-subset replicate PCRs, about 190 ng DNA, some 30,000 T cell genomes, was used. Using immunoSEQ multiplex PCR, the repertoire was profiled, and TCRdb retains in-frame clones only, with some absent. Seen here are about 2 million clones, 85% to 95% observed once, and the top ten hold roughly 0.13%. Broader study findings: Shared clonotypes across all four donors exceeded non-shared ones in generation probability. Read depth was anticipated to influence clonotype sharing among donors.

The CDR3 consists of 15 residues. Germline CDR1 reads LNHDA; CDR2 reads SQIVND (reference sequence). V lost 0 bases, J lost 2 bases, and 9 bases lay in between. This chain uses TRBV19 with TRBJ2-3; the D is unclear. The source material was naive CD4+ T cells sorted from blood. Indicated subset: CD45RA+ positively selected. The sequence was obtained from a man aged 18 to 35 in good health. The CDR3 DNA reads as TGTGCCAGTAGTATAGATTCCTCGGCCACAGATACGCAGTATTTT. It is translated as CASSIDSSATDTQYF.